This T cell receptor beta chain is from a study of T-cell memory formation after mild COVID-19. Germline CDR1 SQVTM, CDR2 ANQGSEA. V lost 3 bases to trimming and J lost 4 bases, with 11 bases between them. The CDR3 length is 13 residues. TCRdb reanalysed the 5' RACE reads using MiXCR and keeps one entry per CDR3 protein. The profile shows 85,000 to 120,000 distinct CDR3 sequences, about 15% of them singletons. The TCR comes from an adult woman who had mild COVID-19 (a few samples of this study predate the infection). Cell type and time point are not known. The specimen was PBMCs or a T cell subset sorted from them (not recorded which). The gene calls are TRBV29-1 and TRBJ2-3; D may be TRBD1 (5 bases). CDR3 region: CSVDGLQADTQYF. As DNA, the CDR3 is TGCAGCGTTGACGGGCTACAGGCAGATACGCAGTATTTT.